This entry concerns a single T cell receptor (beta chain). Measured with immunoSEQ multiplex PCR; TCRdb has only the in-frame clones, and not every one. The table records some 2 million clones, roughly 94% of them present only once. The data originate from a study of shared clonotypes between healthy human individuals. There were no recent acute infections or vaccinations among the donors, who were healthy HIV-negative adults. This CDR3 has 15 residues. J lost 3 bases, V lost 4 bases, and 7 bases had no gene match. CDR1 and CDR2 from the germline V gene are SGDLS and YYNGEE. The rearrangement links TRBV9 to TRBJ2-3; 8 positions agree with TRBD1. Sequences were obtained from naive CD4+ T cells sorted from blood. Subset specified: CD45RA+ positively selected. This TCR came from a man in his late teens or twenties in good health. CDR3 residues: CASSPSGGITDTQYF. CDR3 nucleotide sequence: TGTGCCAGCAGCCCCTCAGGGGGCATAACAGATACGCAGTATTTT.